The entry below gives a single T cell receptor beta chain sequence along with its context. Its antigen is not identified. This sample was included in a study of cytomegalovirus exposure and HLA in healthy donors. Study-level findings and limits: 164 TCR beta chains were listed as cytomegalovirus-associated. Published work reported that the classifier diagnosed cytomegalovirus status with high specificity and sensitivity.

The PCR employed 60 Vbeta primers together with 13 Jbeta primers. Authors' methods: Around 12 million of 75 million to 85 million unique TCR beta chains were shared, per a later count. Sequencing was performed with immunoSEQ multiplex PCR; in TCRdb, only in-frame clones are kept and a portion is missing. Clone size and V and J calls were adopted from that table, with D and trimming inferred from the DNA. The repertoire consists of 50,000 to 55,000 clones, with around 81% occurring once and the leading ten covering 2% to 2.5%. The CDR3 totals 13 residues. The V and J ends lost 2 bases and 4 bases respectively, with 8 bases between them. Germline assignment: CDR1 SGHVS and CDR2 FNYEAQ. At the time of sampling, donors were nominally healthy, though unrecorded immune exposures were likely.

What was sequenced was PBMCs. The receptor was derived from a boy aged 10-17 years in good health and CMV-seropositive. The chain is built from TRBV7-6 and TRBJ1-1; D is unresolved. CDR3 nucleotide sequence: TGTGCCAGCAGCTTACAGGAGGGCACTGAAGCTTTCTTT. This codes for CASSLQEGTEAFF. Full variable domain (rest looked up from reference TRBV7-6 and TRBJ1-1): GAGVSQSPRYKVTKRGQDVALRCDPISGHVSLYWYRQALGQGPEFLTYFNYEAQQDKSGLPNDRFSAERPEGSISTLTIQRTEQRDSAMYRCASSLQEGTEAFFGQGTRLTVV.